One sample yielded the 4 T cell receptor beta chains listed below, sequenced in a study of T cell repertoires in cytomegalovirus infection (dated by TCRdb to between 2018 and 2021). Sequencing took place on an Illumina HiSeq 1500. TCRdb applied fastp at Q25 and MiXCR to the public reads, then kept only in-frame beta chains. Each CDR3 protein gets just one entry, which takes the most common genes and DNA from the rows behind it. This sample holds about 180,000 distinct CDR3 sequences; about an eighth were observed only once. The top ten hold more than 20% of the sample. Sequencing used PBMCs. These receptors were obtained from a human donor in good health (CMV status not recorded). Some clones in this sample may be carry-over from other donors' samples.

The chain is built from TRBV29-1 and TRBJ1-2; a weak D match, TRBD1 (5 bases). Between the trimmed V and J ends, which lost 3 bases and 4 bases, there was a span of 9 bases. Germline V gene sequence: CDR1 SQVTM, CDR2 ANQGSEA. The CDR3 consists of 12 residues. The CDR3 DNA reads TGCAGCGTTGACAGGGCGGGCTATGGCTACACCTTC. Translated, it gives CSVDRAGYGYTF.

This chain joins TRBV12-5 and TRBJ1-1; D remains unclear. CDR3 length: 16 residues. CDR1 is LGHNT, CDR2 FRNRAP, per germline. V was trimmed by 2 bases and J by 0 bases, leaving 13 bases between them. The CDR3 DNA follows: TGTGCTAGTGGTTTGAACCCCAGGACGGTGAACACTGAAGCTTTCTTT. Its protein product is CASGLNPRTVNTEAFF. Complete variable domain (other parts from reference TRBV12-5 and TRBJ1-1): DARVTQTPRHKVTEMGQEVTMRCQPILGHNTVFWYRQTMMQGLELLAYFRNRAPLDDSGMPKDRFSAEMPDATLATLKIQPSEPRDSAVYFCASGLNPRTVNTEAFFGQGTRLTVV.

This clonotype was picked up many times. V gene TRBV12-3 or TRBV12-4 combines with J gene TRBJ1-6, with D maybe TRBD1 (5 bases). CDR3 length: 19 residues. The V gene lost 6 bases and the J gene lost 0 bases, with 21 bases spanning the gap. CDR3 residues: CASSPQPPGPISYNSPLHF. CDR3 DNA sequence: TGTGCCAGCAGCCCCCAGCCGCCGGGGCCGATCTCCTATAATTCACCCCTCCACTTT.

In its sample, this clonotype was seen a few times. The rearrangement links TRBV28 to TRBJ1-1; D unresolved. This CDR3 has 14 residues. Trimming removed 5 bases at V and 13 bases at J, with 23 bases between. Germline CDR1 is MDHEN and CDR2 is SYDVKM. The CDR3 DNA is TGTGCCAGCAGTCTTCCCGGGCGGGAGGGTAGTGTTTTCTTT. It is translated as CASSLPGREGSVFF. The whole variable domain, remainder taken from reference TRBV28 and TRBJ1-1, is DVKVTQSSRYLVKRTGEKVFLECVQDMDHENMFWYRQDPGLGLRLIYFSYDVKMKEKGDIPEGYSVSREKKERFSLILESASTNQTSMYLCASSLPGREGSVFFGQGTRLTVV.